The T cell receptor (beta chain) described here comes from a study of T cell responses to AZD1222 COVID-19 vaccine. Assay: immunoSEQ multiplex PCR; the TCRdb copy retains only in-frame clones and omits some. The table lists 150,000 to 200,000 clones, roughly nine tenths of them singletons, with approximately 4% in the top ten. This CDR3 contains 14 residues. V shed 6 bases, J shed 7 bases, and the junction held 8 bases outside the gene matches. Germline CDR1 SQVTM, CDR2 ANQGSEA. This TCR was sampled from an adult who received the MenACWY meningococcal vaccine as a control. Sequences were derived from peripheral blood, sampled 28 days after the second dose of the MenACWY control vaccine. The gene calls are TRBV29-1 and TRBJ1-4, with 10 nucleotides matching TRBD1. As DNA, the CDR3 is TGCAGCGTCGGGACAGGGGCTGCTTCTGAAAAACTGTTTTTT. Translating it yields CSVGTGAASEKLFF.